This entry lists 26 T cell receptor beta chains sequenced from one sample in a study of shared clonotypes between healthy human individuals. Measured with immunoSEQ multiplex PCR; TCRdb has only the in-frame clones, and not every one. The top ten clones hold about 0.25% of a sample with approximately 840,000 clones, about 96% of them seen once. In the naive CD8 group, cells lacked CD45RO and were positively selected for CCR7, so terminally differentiated effector memory CD45RA+ cells were left out. Material: naive CD8+ T cells sorted from blood. Receptors were obtained from a man aged 25-45 years in good health.

J is TRBJ2-7 and V is TRBV5-6; D remains unclear. Germline CDR1 reads SGHDT; CDR2 reads YYEEEE. V lost 5 bases to trimming and J lost 3 bases, with 12 bases between them. This CDR3 region has 13 residues. CDR3 bases: TGTGCCAGCAGATCGCTGGTAGACTACGAGCAGTACTTC. Translated, it gives CASRSLVDYEQYF.

The chain couples TRBV11-2 to TRBJ2-1; 7 nucleotides line up with TRBD1. Germline lookup yields CDR1 SGHAT and CDR2 FQNNGV. The CDR3 length is 15 residues. The J segment lost 8 bases and the V segment lost 3 bases, leaving 10 bases of the junction unmatched. The CDR3 DNA reads TGTGCCAGCAGCTTCGGAATCGACAGGGACGATGAGCAGTTCTTC. Protein product: CASSFGIDRDDEQFF.

The rearrangement joins TRBV25-1 to TRBJ2-7, with TRBD1 matching 12 bases. The junction had 17 bases not matched to a gene; V was cut back by 6 bases and J by 5 bases. There are 18 residues in the CDR3. Germline loops: CDR1 MGHDK, CDR2 SYGVNS. CDR3 nucleotides: TGTGCCAGCAGGGGGACAGGGGGCTTAGATAATAATCCCAACGAGCAGTACTTC. Amino acids: CASRGTGGLDNNPNEQYF.

The chain uses TRBV6-9 and TRBJ2-5, with D perhaps matching TRBD1 (6 bases). This CDR3 spans 16 amino acids. The germline gives CDR1 MNHGY, CDR2 SVAAGI. The V gene lost 6 bases and the J gene lost 3 bases, with 20 bases spanning the gap. CDR3 sequence: CASRVWGRMREETQYF. The CDR3 DNA is TGTGCCAGCAGGGTTTGGGGGCGGATGAGAGAAGAGACCCAGTACTTC.

The V call is TRBV7-9, the J call TRBJ2-5; tentative D call: TRBD2 (6 bases). V lost 3 bases and J lost 2, with 16 bases in between. CDR3 size: 16 residues. The germline V gene has CDR1 SEHNR and CDR2 FQNEAQ (reference sequence). The chain's CDR3 is CASSLGDFGSQETQYF. CDR3 DNA: TGTGCCAGCAGCTTGGGAGATTTCGGGAGTCAAGAGACCCAGTACTTC. The variable domain in full, completed from reference TRBV7-9 and TRBJ2-5, reads DTGVSQNPRHKITKRGQNVTFRCDPISEHNRLYWYRQTLGQGPEFLTYFQNEAQLEKSRLLSDRFSAERPKGSFSTLEIQRTEQGDSAMYLCASSLGDFGSQETQYFGPGTRLLVL.

This chain links TRBV15 with TRBJ2-7; TRBD1 aligns across 7 bases. The CDR3 runs to 14 residues. The trim removed 3 bases at V and 4 bases at J, leaving 6 bases unmatched. Per germline, CDR1 LNHNV and CDR2 YYDKDF (reference sequence). CDR3 sequence: CATSSGTDFYEQYF. In DNA form, the CDR3 reads TGTGCCACCAGCAGCGGGACAGACTTTTACGAGCAGTACTTC.

The V call is TRBV6-5, the J call TRBJ1-2, with a weak D call TRBD1 (6 bases). Germline lookup yields CDR1 MNHEY and CDR2 SVGAGI. Trimming removed 6 bases at V and 8 bases at J, with 22 bases between. This CDR3 is built from 15 residues. The CDR3 DNA reads as TGTGCCAGCAGCCTCGGCGGGGCAGGGGCCGACGGCTACACCTTC. Translation gives CASSLGGAGADGYTF.

The genes are TRBV27 and TRBJ2-1; the D call may be TRBD1 or TRBD2 (6 bases each). The CDR3 has 15 amino acids. The germline V gene encodes CDR1 MNHEY and CDR2 SMNVEV (reference sequence). V was trimmed by 3 bases and J by 4 bases, leaving 13 bases between them. The CDR3 protein is CASSFGGGGYNEQFF. CDR3 in DNA: TGTGCCAGCAGTTTTGGCGGAGGGGGGTACAATGAGCAGTTCTTC.

As for this clone: Other DNA sequences in this specimen translate into the identical CDR3. V and J are TRBV9 and TRBJ2-1, with D perhaps matching TRBD1 or TRBD2 (5 bases each). Germline V lookup: CDR1 SGDLS, CDR2 YYNGEE. V lost 0 bases, J lost 0 bases, and 10 bases lay in between. This CDR3 is built from 16 residues. This CDR3 is CASSVGGDRSYNEQFF. CDR3 DNA: TGTGCCAGCAGCGTAGGAGGGGACCGCTCCTACAATGAGCAGTTCTTC.

This chain joins TRBV25-1 and TRBJ2-1; the D is unclear. Germline loops: CDR1 MGHDK, CDR2 SYGVNS. The CDR3 runs 15 residues. The V gene lost 3 bases and the J gene lost 0 bases, with 9 bases spanning the gap. The CDR3 DNA follows: TGTGCCAGCAGTGACCGGGCCAGCTCCTACAATGAGCAGTTCTTC. Encoded protein: CASSDRASSYNEQFF.

This chain links TRBV2 with TRBJ1-1; D uncertain. This CDR3 is 11 amino acids long. The germline V and J ends were trimmed by 8 bases and 8 bases, with 12 bases remaining between them. Germline values: CDR1 SNHLY, CDR2 FYNNEI. The CDR3 DNA sequence: TGTGCCAGCCCCACTGGCAGGGAAGCTTTCTTT. Its protein product is CASPTGREAFF. The complete variable domain, with remaining parts taken from reference TRBV2 and TRBJ1-1, reads EPEVTQTPSHQVTQMGQEVILRCVPISNHLYFYWYRQILGQKVEFLVSFYNNEISEKSEIFDDQFSVERPDGSNFTLKIRSTKLEDSAMYFCASPTGREAFFGQGTRLTVV.

This clone was observed a single time. This chain uses TRBV29-1 with TRBJ2-7; tentative D call: TRBD1 (7 bases). The V gene lost 4 bases and the J gene lost 5 bases, with 12 bases spanning the gap. CDR3 length: 12 residues. Germline V gene sequence: CDR1 SQVTM, CDR2 ANQGSEA. The CDR3 coding sequence is TGCAGCGTTGTAGGAGGGGGCAACGAGCAGTACTTC. Its translation is CSVVGGGNEQYF.

The CDR3 coding sequence is TGTGCCAGCAGCGAAACCTCCGTGATCGGACAGGGATACACTGAAGCTTTCTTT. It codes for CASSETSVIGQGYTEAFF. V gene TRBV7-9 combines with J gene TRBJ1-1; 8 bases line up with TRBD1. V was pared by 5 bases and J by 3 bases, with 17 bases of the junction left unmatched. CDR3 size: 18 residues. CDR1 is SEHNR and CDR2 is FQNEAQ in the germline V gene (reference sequence).

The V call is TRBV21-1, the J call TRBJ2-6. TRBV21-1 is recorded as a pseudogene. The CDR3 loop spans 20 amino acids. DNA for the CDR3: TGTGCCAGCACCTTATTGCATGCCTCTCGGATTTTATACGGGGCCAACGTCCTGACTTTC. This codes for CASTLLHASRILYGANVLTF.

The genes are TRBV5-8 and TRBJ1-4; D may be TRBD1 (5 bases). Trimming left V 5 bases short and J 6 bases short, with 20 bases between. Germline V CDR1 and CDR2: SGHTS, YDEGEE. This CDR3 has 16 residues. CDR3 residues: CASSYRAPGPYEKLFF. CDR3 in DNA: TGTGCCAGCAGTTACCGCGCTCCGGGACCGTATGAAAAACTGTTTTTT.

This sequence joins TRBV21-1 and TRBJ2-5; the DNA was not compared with TRBD2, the D call given in the table. TRBV21-1 is flagged as a pseudogene. The CDR3 is 19 amino acids. The CDR3 region has the DNA TGTGCCAGCAGCAAATCCGACGGCGGGAGGCCTATATCTGGAGAGACCCAGTACTTC. It specifies CASSKSDGGRPISGETQYF.

The chain recombines TRBV5-6 with TRBJ2-1; 7 bases agree with TRBD2. From germline, CDR1 is SGHDT and CDR2 YYEEEE. The junction had 9 bases not matched to a gene; V was cut back by 1 base and J by 8 bases. CDR3 length: 15 residues. CDR3 sequence (DNA): TGTGCCAGCAGCTTGCTAAGCGGGAAGGGCGATGAGCAGTTCTTC. This translates into CASSLLSGKGDEQFF.

This chain uses TRBV9 with TRBJ2-7, with 10 bases lining up with TRBD2. The CDR3 extends over 16 amino acids. The germline V gene encodes CDR1 SGDLS and CDR2 YYNGEE. Germline trimming cut 3 bases from V and 4 bases from J; bases unmatched to any gene: 10. The CDR3 nucleotides are TGTGCCAGCAGCGGAGCGGTAGCGGGAGGACTATACGAGCAGTACTTC. Its protein product is CASSGAVAGGLYEQYF.

The chain uses TRBV19 and TRBJ2-7; the D is unclear. Trimming pared 8 bases from V and 3 bases from J, leaving 14 bases between. The CDR3 extends over 13 amino acids. Germline V gene data show CDR1 as LNHDA and CDR2 as SQIVND (reference sequence). As DNA, the CDR3 is TGTGCCAGTTCAGTATTCATTTTCTACGAGCAGTACTTC. Translating it yields CASSVFIFYEQYF.

The CDR3 here is CASTLEVRPYEQYF. The CDR3 DNA follows: TGTGCCAGTACACTTGAAGTACGGCCCTACGAGCAGTACTTC. The chain carries TRBV28 and TRBJ2-7, with D hard to call. The CDR3 is made up of 14 amino acids. The germline V gene has CDR1 MDHEN and CDR2 SYDVKM. The V end was cut by 9 bases, the J end by 2 bases, with 17 bases between.

The J gene is TRBJ1-1, the V gene TRBV10-1, with D hard to call. V gave up 4 bases and J gave up 4 bases, with 4 bases separating them. CDR3 length equals 11 residues. Germline CDR1 reads WNHNN; CDR2 reads SYGVQD (reference sequence). CDR3 sequence (DNA): TGCGCCAGCAGTGTCGGCACTGAAGCTTTCTTT. Its protein product is CASSVGTEAFF.

The V call is TRBV11-2, the J call TRBJ2-7; 7 bases agree with TRBD2. CDR1 is SGHAT, CDR2 FQNNGV, per germline. The trim removed 3 bases at V and 1 base at J, leaving 9 bases unmatched. This CDR3 region has 16 residues. The CDR3 DNA reads as TGTGCCAGCAGCTTGCCGACTAGCCGGGCGTCCTACGAGCAGTACTTC. Its translation: CASSLPTSRASYEQYF.

J is TRBJ1-2 and V is TRBV6-5; D is uncertain. The germline CDR1 and CDR2 sequences are MNHEY and SVGAGI. This CDR3 has 12 amino acids. V lost 7 bases and J 2 bases, leaving 8 bases between the germline ends. CDR3 sequence reads: CASMQENYGYTF. The CDR3 DNA is TGTGCCAGCATGCAGGAGAACTATGGCTACACCTTC.

The chain carries TRBV5-1 and TRBJ1-1, with TRBD1 matching 8 bases. V gave up 0 bases and J gave up 2 bases; unmatched junction bases: 3. Germline CDR1 SGHRS, CDR2 YFSETQ. This CDR3 spans 15 amino acids. The DNA of the CDR3 is TGCGCCAGCAGCTTGGGGACAGGGAGAAACACTGAAGCTTTCTTT. This encodes CASSLGTGRNTEAFF.

CDR3 nucleotides: TGCGCCAGCAGTTTGTGGTCTAGCGGGGCGACCGGGGAGCTGTTTTTT. Residues: CASSLWSSGATGELFF. The chain links TRBV5-1 to TRBJ2-2; 9 nucleotides agree with TRBD2. This CDR3 spans 16 amino acids. Germline-derived CDR1 and CDR2 are SGHRS and YFSETQ. V shed 5 bases, J shed 5 bases, and the junction held 10 bases outside the gene matches.

This chain links TRBV5-4 with TRBJ1-1; D gene unclear. Trimming shortened V by 0 bases and J by 6 bases, and 12 bases separated the two germline ends. CDR1 and CDR2 (germline): SGHNT, YYREEE (reference sequence). This CDR3 region has 14 residues. The CDR3 is CASSLGHPIPEAFF. In DNA form, the CDR3 reads TGTGCCAGCAGCTTGGGACACCCGATACCTGAAGCTTTCTTT.